Following are 22 T cell receptor beta chains from one sample sequenced in a study of monozygotic twins with inflammatory bowel disease. For each CDR3 protein, TCRdb gives one entry from its re-call of the 5' RACE reads, without DNA. The repertoire shows 400,000 to 500,000 distinct CDR3 sequences; the top ten hold 2% to 3%. Specimen: blood. The receptors here all came from a human donor with ulcerative colitis or Crohn's disease, or a healthy co-twin of an affected twin (not recorded which).

The V and J genes are TRBV10-2 and TRBJ2-7; TCRdb outputs TRBD2, but without DNA this stays unchecked. This CDR3 has 15 amino acids. The germline CDR1 and CDR2 sequences are WSHSY and SAAADI. The CDR3 sequence: CASSEWGPRLWEQYF.

The CDR3 sequence is CASSSRDRKETQYF. The V and J genes are TRBV14 and TRBJ2-5; TCRdb names TRBD1, which stays unverified in the absence of DNA. Germline lookup yields CDR1 SGHDN and CDR2 FVKESK. The CDR3 loop spans 14 amino acids. Using reference TRBV14 and TRBJ2-5 for the parts outside the CDR3, the full variable domain is EAGVTQFPSHSVIEKGQTVTLRCDPISGHDNLYWYRRVMGKEIKFLLHFVKESKQDESGMPNNRFLAERTGGTYSTLKVQPAELEDSGVYFCASSSRDRKETQYFGPGTRLLVL.

This sequence joins TRBV6-5 and TRBJ2-3; without DNA, the TCRdb call of TRBD2 cannot be checked. The CDR3 covers 15 residues. Germline V lookup: CDR1 MNHEY, CDR2 SVGAGI. The CDR3 is CASSYDARAGDTQYF.

The rearrangement joins TRBV4-2 to TRBJ2-1; TCRdb designates TRBD2, a call that cannot be tested without DNA. The CDR3 covers 16 residues. Looked up from germline, CDR1 is LGHNA and CDR2 is YNFKEQ. Here the CDR3 reads CASSQGPSGGDNEQFF.

The rearrangement links TRBV7-2 to TRBJ2-1; TCRdb picks TRBD1, but there is no DNA to check that call. CDR1 is SGHTA, CDR2 FQGNSA, per germline. The CDR3 is 16 amino acids. The CDR3 loop is CASSLGTGGPFDEQFF.

The chain joins TRBV18 to TRBJ1-1; TCRdb's D gene call, TRBD1, goes unchecked for lack of DNA. CDR3 size: 14 residues. From germline, CDR1 is KGHSH and CDR2 LQKENI. The CDR3 is CASSLDREFTEAFF.

The chain combines TRBV18 with TRBJ2-7; TCRdb indicates TRBD1, and absent DNA this call remains unverified. The CDR3 sequence is 12 residues long. The V gene's germline CDR1 is KGHSH and CDR2 LQKENI. The CDR3 here is CASSGTDYEQYF. Together with reference TRBV18 and TRBJ2-7, the CDR3 gives the full variable domain: NAGVMQNPRHLVRRRGQEARLRCSPMKGHSHVYWYRQLPEEGLKFMVYLQKENIIDESGMPKERFSAEFPKEGPSILRIQQVVRGDSAAYFCASSGTDYEQYFGPGTRLTVT.

V gene TRBV5-1 combines with J gene TRBJ2-1; the TRBD1 assignment by TCRdb is unverifiable without DNA. CDR3 size: 16 residues. The germline gives CDR1 SGHRS, CDR2 YFSETQ. CDR3 region: CASSRRVTHSYNEQFF.

This chain joins TRBV5-1 and TRBJ1-1. This CDR3 comprises 11 residues. Germline values: CDR1 SGHRS, CDR2 YFSETQ. Here the CDR3 reads CASKRETEAFF.

The chain employs TRBV7-6 and TRBJ2-1; the D gene TCRdb calls, TRBD1, cannot be checked with no DNA. The CDR3 is 16 residues long. The V gene's germline CDR1 is SGHVS and CDR2 FNYEAQ. Here the CDR3 reads CASSFLGTGVFNEQFF.

This chain uses TRBV4-3 with TRBJ2-3. Germline CDR1 and CDR2: LGHNA and YSLEER. The CDR3 sequence is 13 residues long. The CDR3 protein is CASSQELGNTQYF.

The V and J genes are TRBV6-2 or TRBV6-3 and TRBJ2-7; TCRdb outputs TRBD1, but without DNA this stays unchecked. In germline, CDR1 is MNHEY, CDR2 SVGEGT. This CDR3 has 16 amino acids. This CDR3 is CASSPPGGGYSYEQYF.

The chain links TRBV11-2 to TRBJ2-1. Germline CDR1 reads SGHAT; CDR2 reads FQNNGV. The CDR3 is 15 amino acids. CDR3 residues: CASSLDSKGYNEQFF.

This chain uses TRBV5-1 with TRBJ2-7; there is no DNA to check the TCRdb D call of TRBD2. This CDR3 spans 15 amino acids. Germline assignment: CDR1 SGHRS and CDR2 YFSETQ. Here the CDR3 reads CASSLDGGRIYEQYF.

Here the CDR3 reads CASSVGDRSTPLHF. The chain combines TRBV9 with TRBJ1-6; lacking DNA, the TRBD1 call made by TCRdb goes unchecked. Germline V gene lookup returns CDR1 SGDLS and CDR2 YYNGEE. This CDR3 comprises 14 residues.

J is TRBJ2-2 and V is TRBV4-3; TCRdb names TRBD2, which stays unverified in the absence of DNA. The CDR3 is 17 amino acids. Germline loops: CDR1 LGHNA, CDR2 YSLEER. The CDR3 reads CASSQDGVAANTGELFF.

This rearrangement joins TRBV5-1 to TRBJ2-7. CDR3 size: 14 residues. Germline CDR1 reads SGHRS; CDR2 reads YFSETQ. CDR3 region: CASSLRHLSYEQYF. Variable domain in full (rest from reference TRBV5-1 and TRBJ2-7): KAGVTQTPRYLIKTRGQQVTLSCSPISGHRSVSWYQQTPGQGLQFLFEYFSETQRNKGNFPGRFSGRQFSNSRSEMNVSTLELGDSALYLCASSLRHLSYEQYFGPGTRLTVT.

This chain joins TRBV10-1 and TRBJ2-7; TCRdb's D gene call, TRBD1, goes unchecked for lack of DNA. This CDR3 comprises 14 residues. CDR1 is WNHNN, CDR2 SYGVQD, per germline (reference sequence). CDR3 amino acids: CASSEFGASYEQYF.

The chain carries TRBV24-1 and TRBJ1-2; TCRdb reports TRBD1, a call that lacks DNA to check it against. This CDR3 comprises 15 residues. In germline, CDR1 is KGHDR, CDR2 SFDVKD. CDR3 residues: CATSGAGHPFYGYTF.

This chain connects TRBV4-3 to TRBJ2-3. The germline V gene encodes CDR1 LGHNA and CDR2 YSLEER. The CDR3 has 13 residues. The CDR3 loop is CASSQGEGDTQYF.

The chain employs TRBV15 and TRBJ2-5; TCRdb selects TRBD1, and the lack of DNA leaves this call unchecked. Per the germline V gene, CDR1 is LNHNV and CDR2 is YYDKDF (reference sequence). The CDR3 is 11 residues long. The CDR3 sequence is CATGTGETQYF.

The chain recombines TRBV5-1 with TRBJ2-5. Per germline, CDR1 SGHRS and CDR2 YFSETQ. The length of the CDR3 is 14 residues. The CDR3 sequence is CASSLGLVQETQYF.